These T cell receptor beta chains were read from a single sample in a study of blood T cell repertoires in COVID-19. Produced via immunoSEQ multiplex PCR; TCRdb's table is partial and in-frame only. In the table there are 210,000 or so clones, about 90% of which are singletons. The sequenced material came from peripheral blood. Source of these receptors: a man between 18 and 35 years old with active or convalescent COVID-19. The CDR3 runs from the conserved cysteine through the conserved F or W. D genes are given only for firm matches.

TRBJ2-1 | TRBD1 | TRBV4-1 | CASSHQPTGTGVYNEQFF
TRBJ1-1 | - | TRBV27 | CASRAMNTEAFF
TRBJ2-1 | TRBD2 | TRBV3-1/TRBV3-2 | CASSHGLVSYNEQFF
TRBJ2-1 | - | TRBV5-5 | CASSLITGISYNEQFF
TRBJ2-1 | TRBD2 | TRBV5-1 | CASSLMAGGGYNEQFF
TRBJ2-1 | TRBD1 | TRBV3-1/TRBV3-2 | CASSLKTGQAVF
TRBJ2-5 | TRBD1 | TRBV2 | CASKRQGASGQETQYF
TRBJ1-1 | TRBD1 | TRBV19 | CASRETGASTEAFF
TRBJ1-5 | TRBD1 | TRBV10-3 | CAIGGTGGQPQHF
TRBJ1-4 | TRBD1 | TRBV7-2 | CASSLASGGQGEKLFF
TRBJ1-1 | TRBD1 | TRBV30 | CAWSVFTGVEAFF
TRBJ2-5 | - | TRBV11-2 | CASSRTPQETQYF
TRBJ1-3 | - | TRBV30 | CAWSVRGFAQSLETPYIF
TRBJ1-1 | - | TRBV30 | CAWRFGTEAFF
TRBJ1-1 | - | TRBV11-2 | CASSLQSHTEAFF
TRBJ1-3 | - | TRBV28 | CASSSTGHSGNTIYF
TRBJ1-4 | - | TRBV11-2 | CASSLNLGAGGEKLFF
TRBJ2-7 | - | TRBV7-8 | CASSSGSGEQYF
TRBJ2-1 | TRBD2 | TRBV28 | CASSLIPGTSGRLIDEQFF
TRBJ1-2 | - | TRBV28 | CASSPGIPQIHGYTF
TRBJ1-1 | - | TRBV19 | CASSTSVLNTEAFF
TRBJ2-7 | TRBD1 | TRBV6-4 | CASSAPDRGPGLAYEQYF
TRBJ1-1 | TRBD1 | TRBV30 | CAWRTGGGYTEAFF
TRBJ1-5 | - | TRBV28 | CASSLAQVGRRPQHF
TRBJ2-1 | TRBD1 | TRBV5-6 | CASSPGQFLYNEQFF
TRBJ2-3 | TRBD2 | TRBV2 | CASRGLAVPTDTQYF
TRBJ2-5 | TRBD2 | TRBV9 | CASSVEGAGAFETQYF
TRBJ2-5 | TRBD2 | TRBV7-9 | CASSSSTGRGTYQETQYF
TRBJ2-2 | TRBD2 | TRBV7-9 | CASLIAGKNTGELFF
TRBJ2-3 | TRBD2 | TRBV4-1 | CASSQVATGGTTDTQYF
TRBJ2-6 | TRBD1 | TRBV4-2 | CASSQDLWDRGISGANVLTF
TRBJ1-1 | TRBD1 | TRBV19 | CASSLQGSREAFF
TRBJ2-1 | - | TRBV4-3 | CASSQVTTNEQFF
TRBJ2-3 | - | TRBV30 | CAWSAQSTDTQYF
TRBJ2-2 | TRBD2 | TRBV10-3 | CAIQSGAAGELFF
TRBJ1-1 | - | TRBV4-1 | CASSPPGNTEAFF
TRBJ2-3 | TRBD1 | TRBV28 | CASSRSGTAYTQYF
TRBJ1-4 | - | TRBV5-1 | CASSPPTGRTNEKLFF
TRBJ2-1 | TRBD2 | TRBV7-9 | CASSFGTTREQFF
TRBJ2-1 | - | TRBV6-2/TRBV6-3 | CASSYGQTNNEQFF
TRBJ2-1 | TRBD2 | TRBV10-3 | CAISRDYADGQFF
TRBJ2-3 | - | TRBV12-3/TRBV12-4 | CASSLFHGDTQYF
TRBJ1-3 | - | TRBV10-2 | CASSSTDRTSGNTIYF
TRBJ1-3 | - | TRBV21-1 | CASLQERLGGCSLSGNTIYF
TRBJ1-1 | - | TRBV5-1 | CASSLDWTPTEAFF
TRBJ2-1 | - | TRBV5-1 | CASSFQGYNEQFF
TRBJ1-5 | TRBD1 | TRBV19 | CASSRDRGLDSNQPQHF
TRBJ1-1 | - | TRBV5-5 | CASSLPVVRTEAFF
TRBJ2-1 | - | TRBV27 | CASSLSRYNEQFF
TRBJ2-6 | - | TRBV6-4 | CASSDSSGSGANVLTF
TRBJ1-1 | TRBD1 | TRBV10-3 | CAISGTGAGTEAFF
TRBJ2-1 | TRBD1 | TRBV6-5 | CASSYGTGRRDEQFF
TRBJ2-1 | TRBD2 | TRBV7-9 | CASSPPQGLAGDEQFF
TRBJ1-6 | TRBD1 | TRBV10-2 | CASSEGDRGRRPLHF
TRBJ2-7 | - | TRBV11-2 | CASSLGSYEQYF